These 26 T cell receptor beta chains came from one sample sequenced in a study of T cells in women clearing cervical HPV infection. Repertoires were generated with immunoSEQ multiplex PCR, while TCRdb's copy carries only in-frame clones and drops some. The sample has tens of thousands of clones. Sequences were obtained from blood buffy coat. Receptors originate from a woman between 18 and 69 years old with a cervical HPV16 infection that either progressed to CIN3+ or cleared (not recorded which).

A remark on this clone: The CDR3 end falls 3 residues outside the read, so it is completed with the germline J gene. The chain recombines TRBV18 with TRBJ1-1; D is perhaps TRBD1 (5 bases). The CDR3 extends over 14 amino acids. CDR1 KGHSH and CDR2 LQKENI come from the germline V gene. The CDR3 sequence: CASSPSADMREAFF. The part of the CDR3 DNA that was read is TGTGCCAGCTCACCCTCGGCGGACATGAGGGAG.

Of note for this clone: The sequence runs out 3 residues before the end of the CDR3; the remainder is reconstructed from the germline J gene. The J gene is TRBJ2-7, the V gene TRBV19, with 9 positions matching TRBD2. The CDR3 is 14 residues long. Germline V CDR1 and CDR2: LNHDA, SQIVND (reference sequence). V lost 5 bases to trimming and J lost 6 bases; unmatched junction nucleotides: 8. Partial CDR3 DNA: TGTGCCAGTAGTTCCGGGACTAGCAAGGGCGAG. This gives the protein CASSSGTSKGE. In full, the CDR3 reads CASSSGTSKGEQYF.

With regard to this clone: The read is 3 residues too short to cover the CDR3 end, so that end is filled in from the germline J gene. The chain links TRBV19 to TRBJ2-3; 7 positions match TRBD1. The germline V gene encodes CDR1 LNHDA and CDR2 SQIVND (reference sequence). The CDR3 loop spans 16 amino acids. The sequenced CDR3 bases are TGTGCCAGTAGCCGGGACAGATTGTCAACTCTGGAGACG. Residues: CASSRDRLSTLET. The whole CDR3 sequence reads CASSRDRLSTLETQYF.

A remark on this clone: Read sequence stops 3 residues before the CDR3 end, and the germline J gene provides the missing end. The chain carries TRBV7-9 and TRBJ2-5, with 11 bases aligning to TRBD1. CDR3 size: 14 residues. Germline V gene data show CDR1 as SEHNR and CDR2 as FQNEAQ (reference sequence). Unmatched junction bases numbered 4, after V lost 5 bases and J lost 5 bases. The CDR3 sequence is CASSAGQGVETQYF. The covered CDR3 bases are TGTGCCAGCAGCGCGGGACAGGGGGTTGAGACC.

Comments on this clone: The read comes to an end 3 residues before the CDR3 does, leaving the germline J gene to fill in the end. The J gene is TRBJ1-4, the V gene TRBV18; TRBD1 aligns across 10 bases. In germline, CDR1 is KGHSH, CDR2 LQKENI. The CDR3 is 15 residues long. CDR3 DNA, as far as it was read: TGTGCCAGCTCACCCGGGACAGGGGCTAGTTCACCA. This gives the protein CASSPGTGASSP. The full CDR3 reads CASSPGTGASSPLFF.

Comments on this clone: The read halts 3 residues ahead of the CDR3 end, with the missing end drawn from the germline J gene. This chain joins TRBV30 and TRBJ1-3, with D unresolved. The CDR3 runs to 13 residues. The V gene lost 7 bases and the J gene lost 0 bases, with 10 bases spanning the gap. Germline V gives CDR1 GTSNPN, CDR2 SVGIG (reference sequence). CDR3 protein: CAFETGSGNTIYF. CDR3 DNA, as far as it was read: TGTGCCTTCGAAACTGGCTCTGGAAACACC.

A remark on this clone: With the read ending 3 residues before the CDR3 end, the germline J gene is used to fill in that end. The chain carries TRBV19 and TRBJ2-3; 9 bases fit TRBD2. The CDR3 is made up of 17 amino acids. With V trimmed by 7 bases and J by 2 bases, 13 bases remained unmatched. The V gene's germline CDR1 is LNHDA and CDR2 SQIVND (reference sequence). This CDR3 reads CASNGVGLAGFTDTQYF. The sequenced CDR3 bases are TGTGCCAGTAACGGGGTGGGGCTAGCGGGATTCACAGATACG.

About this clone itself: The sequenced fragment ends 3 residues before the CDR3 boundary, so the rest is inferred from the germline J gene. This chain joins TRBV14 and TRBJ2-3; D is perhaps TRBD1 (6 bases). The V end was cut by 4 bases, the J end by 2 bases, with 13 bases between. Germline CDR1 and CDR2: SGHDN and FVKESK. CDR3 length: 15 residues. The CDR3 bases that were read are TGTGCCAGCAGCCTCACAGGGCCCTTCACAGATACG. This codes for CASSLTGPFTDT. The entire CDR3 reads CASSLTGPFTDTQYF.

Concerning this clone: The CDR3 end is not reached by the read, which stops 3 residues before it; the germline J gene fills it in. J is TRBJ1-6 and V is TRBV25-1, with a possible D match to TRBD1 (5 bases). In germline, CDR1 is MGHDK, CDR2 SYGVNS. V dropped 4 bases and J dropped 10 bases, with 20 bases sitting between them. This CDR3 comprises 16 residues. The DNA read from the CDR3 is TGTGCCAGCAGTGGGGGCAACTGGAGACATCAATCACCC. Residues: CASSGGNWRHQSP. In full, the CDR3 reads CASSGGNWRHQSPLHF. The entire variable domain, with the rest obtained from reference TRBV25-1 and TRBJ1-6, is as follows: EADIYQTPRYLVIGTGKKITLECSQTMGHDKMYWYQQDPGMELHLIHYSYGVNSTEKGDLSSESTVSRIRTEHFPLTLESARPSHTSQYLCASSGGNWRHQSPLHFGNGTRLTVT.

Details on this clone: The CDR3 end falls 3 residues outside the read, so it is completed with the germline J gene. The chain joins TRBV28 to TRBJ1-3; the D is unclear. CDR1 and CDR2 (germline): MDHEN, SYDVKM. V lost 5 bases and J 4 bases, leaving 18 bases between the germline ends. The CDR3 consists of 16 residues. Incomplete CDR3 DNA: TGTGCCAGCAGTAACACCATAACCCTCAGAGGAAACACC. Amino acid sequence: CASSNTITLRGNT. The entire CDR3 protein is CASSNTITLRGNTIYF.

Of note for this clone: The CDR3 end lies 3 residues beyond the end of the read and is filled in from the germline J gene. V is TRBV7-9 and J is TRBJ1-2, with a weak D call TRBD1 (5 bases). Germline CDR1 is SEHNR and CDR2 is FQNEAQ (reference sequence). This CDR3 contains 14 residues. The DNA read from the CDR3 is TGTGCCAGCAGCTTAGGGGGGACTTCGTACGAC. Amino acid sequence: CASSLGGTSYD. The whole CDR3 sequence reads CASSLGGTSYDYTF.

Concerning this clone: The read terminates 3 residues before the CDR3 end, so the remaining end is supplied by the germline J gene. This sequence joins TRBV30 and TRBJ2-1; TRBD2 aligns across 7 bases. J was trimmed by 2 bases and V by 5 bases; bases with no gene match: 12. This CDR3 region has 16 residues. Germline V gene sequence: CDR1 GTSNPN, CDR2 SVGIG (reference sequence). CDR3 amino acids: CAWSGTTGVPYNEQFF. Partial CDR3 DNA: TGTGCCTGGTCCGGGACTACAGGAGTTCCCTACAATGAG.

Concerning this clone itself: The read terminates 3 residues before the CDR3 end, so the remaining end is supplied by the germline J gene. The chain links TRBV12-5 to TRBJ2-1; TRBD2 matches 9 bases. The germline V gene has CDR1 LGHNT and CDR2 FRNRAP. The CDR3 length is 13 residues. The J segment lost 6 bases and the V segment lost 3 bases, leaving 0 bases of the junction unmatched. CDR3 amino acids: CASGFSGGNEQFF. CDR3 bases read: TGTGCTAGTGGTTTTAGCGGGGGCAATGAG.

A remark on this clone: The read ends 3 residues early relative to the CDR3; the germline J gene fills the gap. The chain uses TRBV2 and TRBJ2-2, with TRBD1 matching over 7 bases. Germline V gene lookup returns CDR1 SNHLY and CDR2 FYNNEI. Trimming took 6 bases from V and 5 from J; bases not matched to a gene: 12. The CDR3 length is 16 residues. The CDR3 region is CASSDERDRDTGELFF. The CDR3 DNA, read in part, is TGTGCCAGCAGCGACGAACGGGACAGAGATACCGGGGAG.

The covered CDR3 bases are TGCGCCAGCAGCCAAGCTTTCACTGCTGATAGTAGCACAGATACG. Amino acid sequence: CASSQAFTADSSTDT. The CDR3 reads in full as CASSQAFTADSSTDTQYF. The chain combines TRBV4-1 with TRBJ2-3, with D unclear. The read comes to an end 3 residues before the CDR3 does, leaving the germline J gene to fill in the end. This CDR3 is 18 amino acids long. The germline V and J ends were trimmed by 1 base and 0 bases, with 17 bases remaining between them. Germline-derived CDR1 and CDR2 are MGHRA and YSYEKL.

Notes on this clone: The read is 3 residues too short to cover the CDR3 end, so that end is filled in from the germline J gene. The rearrangement links TRBV5-1 to TRBJ1-3; 7 bases match TRBD1. The germline V gene has CDR1 SGHRS and CDR2 YFSETQ. This CDR3 region has 15 residues. The V gene end was trimmed by 4 bases and the J gene end by 4 bases; junction bases not matched to a gene: 8. The CDR3 DNA, read in part, is TGCGCCAGCAGCCGTGACAGGGCAGGAGGAAACACC. Translation gives CASSRDRAGGNT. The full CDR3 protein reads CASSRDRAGGNTIYF.

As to this clone: The DNA ends 3 residues before the CDR3 does, and the rest of the CDR3 is filled in from the germline J gene. The gene calls are TRBV18 and TRBJ1-1; D not resolved. Germline CDR1 KGHSH, CDR2 LQKENI. The CDR3 runs 14 residues. CDR3 in amino acids: CASSYRGETYEAFF. The CDR3 DNA, read in part, is TGTGCCAGCTCATATCGCGGGGAGACCTACGAG.

Details on this clone: The sequence runs out 3 residues before the end of the CDR3; the remainder is reconstructed from the germline J gene. The chain recombines TRBV29-1 with TRBJ2-3; D possibly corresponds to TRBD2 (5 bases). In germline, CDR1 is SQVTM, CDR2 ANQGSEA. CDR3 size: 14 residues. This CDR3 reads CSVEYLLVGETQYF. The DNA read from the CDR3 is TGCAGCGTTGAATATTTACTAGTAGGAGAGACG.

Notes on this clone: The observed sequence ends 3 residues before the CDR3 terminus, with the missing tail filled in from the germline J gene. The chain carries TRBV20-1 and TRBJ1-1, with 9 positions matching TRBD1. The CDR3 is made up of 16 amino acids. J was trimmed by 5 bases and V by 0 bases; bases with no gene match: 10. Germline V gives CDR1 DFQATT, CDR2 SNEGSKA (reference sequence). Incomplete CDR3 DNA: TGCAGTGCTAGAGATAGGGACAGGGTATCCGAAACTGAA. Protein product: CSARDRDRVSETE. The entire CDR3 reads CSARDRDRVSETEAFF.

Comment on this clone: The read terminates 3 residues before the CDR3 end, so the remaining end is supplied by the germline J gene. The genes are TRBV7-2 and TRBJ2-5; D gene unclear. Germline CDR1 SGHTA, CDR2 FQGNSA. The germline V and J ends were trimmed by 3 bases and 5 bases, with 4 bases remaining between them. This CDR3 is built from 11 residues. The CDR3 here is CASSFAETQYF. The sequenced CDR3 bases are TGTGCCAGCAGCTTCGCGGAGACC.

For this clone: Read data end 3 residues before the CDR3 end; the end is taken from the germline J gene. The rearrangement uses TRBV20-1 and TRBJ1-2, with TRBD1 matching over 10 bases. The CDR3 sequence is 14 residues long. The germline V gene encodes CDR1 DFQATT and CDR2 SNEGSKA (reference sequence). The trim removed 6 bases at V and 6 bases at J, leaving 10 bases unmatched. CDR3 sequence: CSASDRDRGNGYTF. Partial CDR3 DNA: TGCAGTGCGAGCGACCGGGACAGGGGAAATGGC.

Details on this clone: The read comes to an end 3 residues before the CDR3 does, leaving the germline J gene to fill in the end. The rearrangement links TRBV5-1 to TRBJ2-5; 7 nucleotides line up with TRBD1. Germline V gene lookup returns CDR1 SGHRS and CDR2 YFSETQ. V lost 2 bases to trimming and J lost 0 bases; unmatched junction nucleotides: 1. The CDR3 is 14 amino acids. The CDR3 bases that were read are TGCGCCAGCAGCTTACAGGGGTACCAAGAGACC. Protein: CASSLQGYQET. The CDR3 reads in full as CASSLQGYQETQYF.

Remarks on this clone: The read ends 3 residues shy of where the CDR3 ends; the end is completed using the germline J gene. This rearrangement joins TRBV19 to TRBJ2-2; TRBD2 matches at 11 bases. Trimming removed 4 bases from V and 6 bases from J; junction bases left unmatched: 7. CDR3 size: 16 residues. In germline, CDR1 is LNHDA, CDR2 SQIVND (reference sequence). The CDR3 is CASSTISTSGAGELFF. The DNA read from the CDR3 is TGTGCCAGTAGTACGATTTCGACTAGCGGGGCCGGGGAG.

CDR3 protein: CASSPGTSDYNDYTF. The part of the CDR3 DNA that was read is TGTGCCAGTAGTCCCGGGACTAGCGACTACAATGAC. V usage is TRBV19 and J usage is TRBJ1-2, with TRBD1 as a possible D gene (5 bases). The sequenced fragment ends 3 residues before the CDR3 boundary, so the rest is inferred from the germline J gene. Germline V gene lookup returns CDR1 LNHDA and CDR2 SQIVND (reference sequence). The CDR3 spans 15 residues.

Remarks on this clone: The read gets to within 3 residues of the CDR3 end, and the germline J gene fills in the rest. The chain uses TRBV11-3 and TRBJ2-1; possibly TRBD2 for D (5 bases). Between the trimmed V and J ends, which lost 6 bases and 0 bases, there was a span of 12 bases. The V gene's germline CDR1 is SGHNT and CDR2 YENEEA. This CDR3 is 15 amino acids long. CDR3 loop: CASRVGGLSYNEQFF. The CDR3 DNA, read in part, is TGTGCCAGCAGGGTGGGCGGACTCTCCTACAATGAG.

Regarding this clone: The read halts 3 residues ahead of the CDR3 end, with the missing end drawn from the germline J gene. V is TRBV14 and J is TRBJ1-6, with D possibly TRBD1 on 5 matching bases. Germline V gives CDR1 SGHDN, CDR2 FVKESK. CDR3 length equals 14 residues. Trimming removed 4 bases at V and 7 bases at J, with 11 bases between. The part of the CDR3 DNA that was read is TGTGCCAGCAGCCTTAACGGGGGGAATTCACCC. Translation gives CASSLNGGNSP. The CDR3 in its entirety is CASSLNGGNSPLHF.